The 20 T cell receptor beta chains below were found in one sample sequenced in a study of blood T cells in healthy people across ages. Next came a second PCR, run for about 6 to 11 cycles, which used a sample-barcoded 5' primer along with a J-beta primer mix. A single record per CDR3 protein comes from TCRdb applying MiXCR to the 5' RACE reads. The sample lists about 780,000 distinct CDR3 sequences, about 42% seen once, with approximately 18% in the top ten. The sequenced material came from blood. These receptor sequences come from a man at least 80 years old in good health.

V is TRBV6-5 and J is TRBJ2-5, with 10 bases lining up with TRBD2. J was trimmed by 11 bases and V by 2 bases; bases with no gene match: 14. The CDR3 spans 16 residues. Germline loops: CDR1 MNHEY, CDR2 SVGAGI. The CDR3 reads CASSYLSGRGYNEQYF. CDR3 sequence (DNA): TGTGCCAGCAGTTACCTAAGCGGGAGGGGTTACAATGAGCAGTACTTC.

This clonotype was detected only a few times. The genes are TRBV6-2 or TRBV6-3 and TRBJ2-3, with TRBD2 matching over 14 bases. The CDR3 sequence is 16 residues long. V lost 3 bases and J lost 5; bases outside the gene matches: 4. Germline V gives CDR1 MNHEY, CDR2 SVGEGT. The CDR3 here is CASSYEGLAGEDTQYF. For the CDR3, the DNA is TGTGCCAGCAGTTATGAGGGACTAGCGGGAGAAGATACGCAGTATTTT.

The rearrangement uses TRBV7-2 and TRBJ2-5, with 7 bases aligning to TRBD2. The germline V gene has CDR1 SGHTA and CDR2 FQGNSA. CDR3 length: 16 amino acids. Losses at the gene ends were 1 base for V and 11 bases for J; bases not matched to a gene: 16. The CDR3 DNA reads TGTGCCAGCAGCTTAGGGGCGGGAGCGATCTACAGTGAGCAGTACTTC. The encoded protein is CASSLGAGAIYSEQYF.

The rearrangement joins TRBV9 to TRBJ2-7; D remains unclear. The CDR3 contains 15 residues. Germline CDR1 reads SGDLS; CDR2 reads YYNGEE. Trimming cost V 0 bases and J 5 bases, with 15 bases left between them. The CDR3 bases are TGTGCCAGCAGCGTAGAGGACCTTGACCTTGACGAGCAGTACTTC. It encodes CASSVEDLDLDEQYF.

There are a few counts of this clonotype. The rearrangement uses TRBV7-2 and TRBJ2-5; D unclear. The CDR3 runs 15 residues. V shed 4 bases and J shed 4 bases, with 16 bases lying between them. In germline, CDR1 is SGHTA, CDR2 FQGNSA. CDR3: CASSSDFFSVETQYF. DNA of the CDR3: TGTGCCAGCAGCTCAGATTTTTTTTCGGTAGAGACCCAGTACTTC. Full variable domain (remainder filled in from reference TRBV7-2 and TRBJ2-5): GAGVSQSPSNKVTEKGKDVELRCDPISGHTALYWYRQSLGQGLEFLIYFQGNSAPDKSGLPSDRFSAERTGGSVSTLTIQRTQQEDSAVYLCASSSDFFSVETQYFGPGTRLLVL.

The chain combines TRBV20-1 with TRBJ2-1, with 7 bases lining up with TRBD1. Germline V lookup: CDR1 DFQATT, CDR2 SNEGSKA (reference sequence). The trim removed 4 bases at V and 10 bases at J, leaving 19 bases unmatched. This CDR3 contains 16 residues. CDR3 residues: CSATNLKGAHDAEQFF. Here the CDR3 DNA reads TGCAGTGCTACAAACCTTAAGGGGGCTCACGACGCAGAGCAGTTCTTC.

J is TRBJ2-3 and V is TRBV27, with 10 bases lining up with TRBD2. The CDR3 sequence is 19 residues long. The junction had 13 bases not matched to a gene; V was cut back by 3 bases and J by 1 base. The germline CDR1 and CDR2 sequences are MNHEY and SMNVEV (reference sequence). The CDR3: CASSFSSGRMVGGTDTQYF. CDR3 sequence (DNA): TGTGCCAGCAGTTTCTCTAGCGGGAGAATGGTAGGCGGCACAGATACGCAGTATTTT.

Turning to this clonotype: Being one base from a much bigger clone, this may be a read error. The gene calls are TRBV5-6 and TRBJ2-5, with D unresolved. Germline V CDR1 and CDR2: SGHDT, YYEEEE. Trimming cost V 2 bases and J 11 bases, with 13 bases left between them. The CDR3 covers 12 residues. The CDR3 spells CASSFGLGVQYF. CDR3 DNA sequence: TGTGCCAGCAGCTTCGGTTTGGGCGTGCAGTACTTC.

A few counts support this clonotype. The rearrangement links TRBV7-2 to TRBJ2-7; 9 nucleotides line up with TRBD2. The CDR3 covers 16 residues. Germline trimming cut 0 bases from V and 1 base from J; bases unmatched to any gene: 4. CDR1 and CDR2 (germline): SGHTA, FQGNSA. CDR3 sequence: CASSLAPREGSYEQYF. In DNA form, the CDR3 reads TGTGCCAGCAGCTTAGCGCCGCGGGAGGGGTCCTACGAGCAGTACTTC.

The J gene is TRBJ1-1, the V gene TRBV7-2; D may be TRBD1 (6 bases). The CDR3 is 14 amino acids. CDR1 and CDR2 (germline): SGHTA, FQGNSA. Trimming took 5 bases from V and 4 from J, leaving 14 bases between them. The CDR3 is CASSDTGLFTEAFF. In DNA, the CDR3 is TGTGCCAGCAGCGATACAGGGCTCTTCACTGAAGCTTTCTTT.

The CDR3: CASSLELGTQYF. The CDR3 region has the DNA TGTGCCAGCAGCTTAGAGCTGGGAACGCAGTATTTT. The chain has TRBV7-2 and TRBJ2-3; D remains ambiguous. The CDR3 has 12 amino acids. Trimming took off 1 base at V and 9 bases at J, with 8 bases between the two ends. From germline, CDR1 is SGHTA and CDR2 FQGNSA. The whole variable domain, filled in from reference TRBV7-2 and TRBJ2-3, reads GAGVSQSPSNKVTEKGKDVELRCDPISGHTALYWYRQSLGQGLEFLIYFQGNSAPDKSGLPSDRFSAERTGGSVSTLTIQRTQQEDSAVYLCASSLELGTQYFGPGTRLTVL.

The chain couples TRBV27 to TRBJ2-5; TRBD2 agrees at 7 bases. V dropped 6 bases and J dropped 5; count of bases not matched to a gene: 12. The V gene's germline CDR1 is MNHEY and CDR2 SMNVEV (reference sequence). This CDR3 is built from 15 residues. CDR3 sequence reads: CASSSSHLGGETQYF. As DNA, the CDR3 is TGTGCCAGCAGCTCAAGTCATCTGGGAGGGGAGACCCAGTACTTC.

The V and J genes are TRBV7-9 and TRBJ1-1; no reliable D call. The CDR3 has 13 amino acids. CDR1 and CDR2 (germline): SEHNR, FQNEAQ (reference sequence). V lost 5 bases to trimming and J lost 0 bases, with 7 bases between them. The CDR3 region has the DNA TGTGCCAGCAGCGATAGCCTGAACACTGAAGCTTTCTTT. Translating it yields CASSDSLNTEAFF.

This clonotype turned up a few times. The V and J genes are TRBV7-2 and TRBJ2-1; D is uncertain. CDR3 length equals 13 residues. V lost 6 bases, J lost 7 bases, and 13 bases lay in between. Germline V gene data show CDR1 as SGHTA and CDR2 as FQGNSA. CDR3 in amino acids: CASSPRQVNEQFF. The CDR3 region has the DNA TGTGCCAGCAGTCCAAGGCAGGTAAATGAGCAGTTCTTC. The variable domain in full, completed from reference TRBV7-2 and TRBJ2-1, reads GAGVSQSPSNKVTEKGKDVELRCDPISGHTALYWYRQSLGQGLEFLIYFQGNSAPDKSGLPSDRFSAERTGGSVSTLTIQRTQQEDSAVYLCASSPRQVNEQFFGPGTRLTVL.

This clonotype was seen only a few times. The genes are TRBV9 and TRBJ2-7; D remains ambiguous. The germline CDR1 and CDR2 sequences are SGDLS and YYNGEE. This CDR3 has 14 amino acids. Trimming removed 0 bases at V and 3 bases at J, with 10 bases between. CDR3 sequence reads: CASSVGIVGYEQYF. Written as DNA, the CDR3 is TGTGCCAGCAGCGTAGGCATCGTTGGCTACGAGCAGTACTTC.

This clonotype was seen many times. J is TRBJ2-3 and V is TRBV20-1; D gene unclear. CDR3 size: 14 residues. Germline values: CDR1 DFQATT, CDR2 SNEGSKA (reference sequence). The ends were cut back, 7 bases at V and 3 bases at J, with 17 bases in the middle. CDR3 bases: TGCAGTGTCCCCGCTGGGCGTGCAACAGATACGCAGTATTTT. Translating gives CSVPAGRATDTQYF.

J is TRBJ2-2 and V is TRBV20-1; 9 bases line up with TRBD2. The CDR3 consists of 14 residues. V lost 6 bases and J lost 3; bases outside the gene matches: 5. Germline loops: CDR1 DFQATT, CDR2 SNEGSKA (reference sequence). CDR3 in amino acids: CSAPASGDTGELFF. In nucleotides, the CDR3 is TGCAGTGCACCCGCTAGCGGGGACACCGGGGAGCTGTTTTTT.

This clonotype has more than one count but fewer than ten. The CDR3 DNA sequence: TGCAGCGTTGCCACAGCGGTGGGAGAGACCCAGTACTTC. Its protein product is CSVATAVGETQYF. The V and J genes are TRBV29-1 and TRBJ2-5; TRBD2 might be the D (5 bases). Between the trimmed V and J ends, which lost 4 bases and 4 bases, there was a span of 13 bases. The CDR3 sequence is 13 residues long. Germline loops: CDR1 SQVTM, CDR2 ANQGSEA.

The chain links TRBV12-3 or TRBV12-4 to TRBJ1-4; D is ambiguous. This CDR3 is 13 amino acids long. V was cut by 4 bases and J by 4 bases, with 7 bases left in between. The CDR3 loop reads CASSWSVNEKLFF. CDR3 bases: TGTGCCAGCAGTTGGTCAGTTAATGAAAAACTGTTTTTT.

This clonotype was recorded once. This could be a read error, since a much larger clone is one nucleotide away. CDR3 nucleotide sequence: TGTGCCAGCAGCCCATATCATCCGGGAGGCTCCTACGAGCAGTACTTC. Residues: CASSPYHPGGSYEQYF. This chain uses TRBV7-2 with TRBJ2-7; 7 bases line up with TRBD2. The CDR3 loop spans 16 amino acids. The V gene's germline CDR1 is SGHTA and CDR2 FQGNSA. J lost 0 bases, V lost 5 bases, and 10 bases had no gene match.